This T cell receptor beta chain was observed in a study of Graves' ophthalmopathy and Graves' hyperthyroidism. Notes on the study in general: Detected in blood as well were most expanded thyroid clonotypes with frequency above 0.001. With over 85% sensitivity and over 65% specificity, a 13-signature model separated ophthalmopathy from stable hyperthyroidism.

Germline V gene lookup returns CDR1 MNHEY and CDR2 SVGAGI. This CDR3 has 15 amino acids. J gave up 4 bases and V 5 bases, and 9 bases lay outside the gene matches. RNA transcripts were the source from which TCR beta CDR3 regions were amplified. The workflow started with a first-round RT-PCR run with HTBI primers and then moved on to a second-round multiplex PCR. TCRdb re-analysed the multiplex PCR reads in MiXCR, keeping a single row per CDR3 protein. The profile shows approximately 380,000 distinct CDR3 sequences, 21% of them singletons. Aged 18 to 65, hyperthyroidism patients had been newly diagnosed, with under 2 months' duration. Serum thyroxine and TRAb, along with clinical symptoms, thyroid ultrasound and orbital computed tomography, were what diagnosis relied on. This clonotype has a single count. Antigen unknown.

The chain carries TRBV6-5 and TRBJ1-2, with 8 bases fitting TRBD1. Sequencing was performed on peripheral blood. This receptor was taken from a woman between 18 and 30 years old with stable Graves' hyperthyroidism. CDR3 sequence reads: CASSTRQGWGYGYTF. In nucleotides, the CDR3 is TGTGCCAGCAGTACTCGACAGGGGTGGGGCTATGGCTACACCTTC.